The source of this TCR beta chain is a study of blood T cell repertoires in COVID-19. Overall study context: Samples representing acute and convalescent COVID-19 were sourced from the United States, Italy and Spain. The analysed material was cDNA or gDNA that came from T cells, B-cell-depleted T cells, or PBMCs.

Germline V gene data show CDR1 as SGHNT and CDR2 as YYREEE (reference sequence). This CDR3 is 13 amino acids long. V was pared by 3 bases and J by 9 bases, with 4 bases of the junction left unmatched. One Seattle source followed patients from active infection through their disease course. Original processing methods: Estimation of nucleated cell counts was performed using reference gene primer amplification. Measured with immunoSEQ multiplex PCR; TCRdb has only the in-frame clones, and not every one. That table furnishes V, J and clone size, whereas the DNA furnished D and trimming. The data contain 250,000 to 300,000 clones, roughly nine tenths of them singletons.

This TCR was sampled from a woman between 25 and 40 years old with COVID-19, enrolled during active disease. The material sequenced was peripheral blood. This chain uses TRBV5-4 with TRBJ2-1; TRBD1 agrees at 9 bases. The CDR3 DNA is TGTGCCAGCAGCTCCGACAGGGGGGTTGAGCAGTTCTTC. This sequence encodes CASSSDRGVEQFF.